These 12 T cell receptor beta chains originate from one sample sequenced in a study of blood T cell repertoires in COVID-19. Method: immunoSEQ multiplex PCR; TCRdb's copy keeps in-frame clones and lacks some. The repertoire holds fewer than 100,000 clones, with less than 90% as singletons. The sample consisted of peripheral blood. These receptors all stem from a man in his fifties or sixties with acute or convalescent COVID-19.

The gene calls are TRBV29-1 and TRBJ1-2, with TRBD1 as a possible D gene (6 bases). V gave up 6 bases and J gave up 0 bases, with 14 bases separating them. The CDR3 loop spans 14 amino acids. The germline V gene encodes CDR1 SQVTM and CDR2 ANQGSEA. The CDR3 protein is CSVTLGHSNYGYTF. CDR3 sequence (DNA): TGCAGCGTGACCCTGGGACACTCTAACTATGGCTACACCTTC.

This chain joins TRBV10-3 and TRBJ1-5; tentative D call: TRBD1 (5 bases). Between the trimmed V and J ends, which lost 10 bases and 6 bases, there was a span of 19 bases. There are 14 residues in the CDR3. Looked up from germline, CDR1 is ENHRY and CDR2 is SYGVKD. The CDR3 here is CATTPAQEIQPQHF. The CDR3 region has the DNA TGTGCCACGACGCCCGCACAGGAAATTCAGCCCCAGCATTTT.

J is TRBJ1-2 and V is TRBV19; 8 bases match TRBD1. Per the germline V gene, CDR1 is LNHDA and CDR2 is SQIVND (reference sequence). J was trimmed by 12 bases and V by 7 bases; bases with no gene match: 7. The CDR3 spans 11 residues. CDR3 residues: CASNGQGENTF. The CDR3 coding sequence is TGTGCCAGTAACGGACAGGGTGAAAACACCTTC.

The V gene is TRBV6-5, the J gene TRBJ1-2; 8 bases are shared with TRBD1. The V gene end was trimmed by 2 bases and the J gene end by 8 bases; junction bases not matched to a gene: 10. Germline values: CDR1 MNHEY, CDR2 SVGAGI. The CDR3 has 15 residues. DNA of the CDR3: TGTGCCAGCAGTTACGAGGGGACAGGTCGACGAGGCTACACCTTC. Amino acids: CASSYEGTGRRGYTF.

The V gene is TRBV6-6, the J gene TRBJ2-7; 15 bases map to TRBD2. CDR1 MNHNY and CDR2 SVGAGI come from the germline V gene (reference sequence). CDR3 size: 17 residues. V shed 5 bases, J shed 1 base, and the junction held 6 bases outside the gene matches. DNA of the CDR3: TGTGCCAGCAGTCTAGGACTAGCGGGAGGGCAGTCCTACGAGCAGTACTTC. This encodes CASSLGLAGGQSYEQYF.

V is TRBV29-1 and J is TRBJ1-1, with unresolved D. This CDR3 comprises 13 residues. Germline CDR1 is SQVTM and CDR2 is ANQGSEA. Trimming stripped 4 bases from V and 0 bases from J, with 9 bases between. CDR3 amino acids: CSVAGTMNTEAFF. As DNA, the CDR3 is TGCAGCGTTGCAGGTACCATGAACACTGAAGCTTTCTTT.

V is TRBV6-2 or TRBV6-3 and J is TRBJ2-3; no definite D call. From germline, CDR1 is MNHEY and CDR2 SVGEGT. The CDR3 totals 15 residues. V gave up 0 bases and J gave up 2 bases, with 9 bases separating them. The CDR3 loop is CASSYSNIYTDTQYF. The CDR3 DNA is TGTGCCAGCAGTTACTCGAACATTTACACAGATACGCAGTATTTT.

CDR3 nucleotide sequence: TGTGCCAGCAGCCAAGGTTACCCGGAGGAAAAACTGTTTTTT. Translated, it gives CASSQGYPEEKLFF. The rearrangement joins TRBV14 to TRBJ1-4; no clear D. Trimming left V 1 base short and J 8 bases short, with 11 bases between. This CDR3 is 14 amino acids long. Germline V CDR1 and CDR2: SGHDN, FVKESK.

The V and J genes are TRBV7-9 and TRBJ1-1, with D possibly TRBD1 on 5 matching bases. V shed 6 bases and J shed 3 bases, with 14 bases lying between them. The germline gives CDR1 SEHNR, CDR2 FQNEAQ (reference sequence). The CDR3 length is 14 residues. Here the CDR3 DNA reads TGTGCCAGCAGACTCTCCGGAGGGGACACTGAAGCTTTCTTT. Protein sequence: CASRLSGGDTEAFF.

The gene calls are TRBV3-1 (or the pseudogene TRBV3-2) and TRBJ1-5; weak D call: TRBD1 (6 bases). CDR3 length equals 15 residues. Between the trimmed V and J ends, which lost 4 bases and 4 bases, there was a span of 14 bases. CDR1 LGHDT and CDR2 YNNKEL come from the germline V gene (reference sequence). The CDR3 region has the DNA TGTGCCAGCAGCCCGCGGCAGGGGCGGAATCAGCCCCAGCATTTT. This translates into CASSPRQGRNQPQHF.

The rearrangement uses TRBV18 and TRBJ1-2, with a tentative D call TRBD1 (5 bases). Germline CDR1 reads KGHSH; CDR2 reads LQKENI. V shed 6 bases and J shed 7 bases, with 18 bases lying between them. CDR3 length: 14 amino acids. Here the CDR3 reads CASSPGPGGTGYTF. The CDR3 bases are TGTGCCAGCTCCCCAGGTCCGGGGGGTACTGGCTACACCTTC.

J is TRBJ1-1 and V is TRBV5-1, with a tentative D call TRBD1 (5 bases). Germline CDR1 is SGHRS and CDR2 is YFSETQ. The length of the CDR3 is 15 residues. The V gene lost 3 bases and the J gene lost 4 bases, with 16 bases spanning the gap. The CDR3 here is CASSSKALGGTEAFF. For the CDR3, the DNA is TGCGCCAGCAGCTCTAAAGCCCTGGGGGGCACTGAAGCTTTCTTT.